This T cell receptor beta chain was identified in a study of cytomegalovirus exposure and HLA in healthy donors. The CDR3 contains 15 residues. With 7 bases clipped from V and 6 bases from J, the junction kept 12 bases outside the gene matches. Germline lookup yields CDR1 LNHDA and CDR2 SQIVND (reference sequence). PCR employed 60 Vbeta and 13 Jbeta primers. Assay: immunoSEQ multiplex PCR; the TCRdb copy retains only in-frame clones and omits some. The sample holds 150,000 or so clones, 80% seen once. The source is a man over 45 in good health and CMV-seronegative. The sequencing input was PBMCs. The rearrangement uses TRBV19 and TRBJ1-2; 9 bases map to TRBD1. CDR3 amino acids: CASIGLGTGRHGYTF. As DNA, the CDR3 is TGTGCCAGTATCGGCCTCGGGACAGGGAGACATGGCTACACCTTC.